This TCR beta chain was identified in a study of cytomegalovirus exposure and HLA in healthy donors listed by TCRdb under 2017. Looking at the study overall: An earlier analysis of approximately 640 of the donors reported about 290 Gb of sequence data and around 120 million unique TCR beta sequences from about 179 million T cells. Roughly 290 gigabases of sequencing data and approximately 92 million unique TCR sequences made up an early release that covered approximately 620 HLA-typed donors. The genetic ancestry cluster associated with self-reported Caucasian donors included 70% to 85% of the roughly 390 genotyped donors. The study aimed to test whether signatures of past pathogen exposure could be identified by cataloging public T cell receptors. The study used immunosequencing to profile the T cell repertoires of 666 subjects and linked those repertoires to cytomegalovirus serostatus. In addition to the first cohort of several hundred subjects, a separate validation cohort of around 110 different subjects was used. To predict cytomegalovirus infection status, the study brought together high-throughput TCR immunosequencing, statistical association of individual TCRs with disease status, and machine learning. In a later analysis, previously published TCR beta repertoires from hundreds of donors were re-analyzed and high-resolution HLA genotyping was added so that TCR occurrence patterns could be studied. The later analysis used no new phenotypic data to find candidate immune exposures, relying instead on TCR beta sequences and their occurrence across donors. An earlier analysis of 500 to 650 of the donors applied high-throughput TCR beta sequencing to assess whether each TCR beta V gene segment acted as functional or pseudogenic. Donor age, sex, ethnicity and CMV serostatus were compiled together with the repertoire data. Genome-wide SNP genotypes for about 55% of the 666 donors were used in a later genetic analysis, which treated that subset as a discovery cohort. All discovery cohort repertoires had been generated on a single sequencing platform. HLA typing covered class I and class II loci at four-digit resolution. The number of typed donors differed by locus: about 629-630 for A, B, C, DRB1 and DQB1; approximately 530 for DQA1; some 610 for DPA1; and approximately 450 for DPB1. Four to six DR-DQ haplotypes were handled as single units for association and clustering, since linkage in the cohort was strong. Across some 400 genotyped donors of the cohort, an average of roughly 250,000 unique TCR beta nucleotide sequences per donor were sequenced, and 15% to 20% of those sequences were non-productive.

With respect to this clone: The target of this receptor is not known. No base quality information exists; no much larger clone differs at one position.

The cohort consisted of hundreds of healthy bone marrow donors. Cohort members were all nominally healthy when sampled, although unrecorded immune exposures were likely present. The donor tested CMV seronegative, placing the donor among the 300 to 450 seronegative members of the cohort. A peripheral blood sample was provided by each donor, and peripheral blood mononuclear cells were used for TCR beta sequencing. The Qiagen DNeasy Blood Extraction Kit was used to extract genomic DNA from the blood cell samples. The library relied on the immunoSEQ multiplex PCR assay. For the multiplex PCR, a mixture combining 60 forward primers for TCR Vbeta segments and 13 reverse primers for TCR Jbeta segments was used. The CDR3 region of rearranged TCR beta genes was amplified from genomic DNA with a multiplex PCR assay. On the Illumina HiSeq System, the amplified TCR beta libraries were sequenced as 87-base-pair reads. From the authors' description of their analysis: A later analysis tallied roughly 76 million unique TCR beta chains across the 700 or so repertoires, and approximately 9.9 million of those chains were shared by two or more donors. Raw reads were error-corrected and collapsed into unique sequences by a nearest-neighbor algorithm in which closely related sequences were merged to remove PCR and sequencing errors. Alignment of CDR3 sequences to IMGT reference sequences was used to assign V, D and J gene segments. Each retained sequence needed at least a six-nucleotide match to both a V gene segment and a J gene segment. A rearrangement was called productive if the CDR3 had no stop codons and remained in frame with V and J, and every other rearrangement was called non-productive. Following IMGT convention, CDR3 was defined as the stretch from the second conserved V-encoded cysteine to the conserved J-encoded phenylalanine. The earlier analysis of about 640 of the donors excluded any sequence lacking an unambiguous match to a single V gene segment. In an earlier analysis of several hundred of the donors, a V segment was called functional when productive rearrangements were above 56.7%, and segregating when the standard deviation between donors exceeded 5%. To diagnose cytomegalovirus status from the catalog of TCR beta chain sequences, a statistical classification framework was built. In a later analysis, TCR nucleotide sequences were compared against IMGT/GENE-DB human TR gene sequences so that V and J genes could be assigned. In a later analysis, CDR3 sequences and most-parsimonious VDJ recombination scenarios were assigned using the TCRdist pipeline. In a later analysis, each TCR beta chain was defined by its CDR3 amino acid sequence together with its V-gene family, and reads lacking a unique V-gene family were excluded. In a later analysis, 500 to 650 highly shared, low-generation-probability nucleotide sequences were removed to address suspected cross-contamination and a sequencing artifact. For each public chain, a later analysis derived a clonal expansion index from normalized ranks of inferred template counts within each repertoire. In a later analysis, generation probabilities were computed using a VDJ recombination model fitted to out-of-frame rearrangements, and the results were checked against IGoR. In a later analysis, TCR-TCR, TCR-HLA and TCR-CMV co-occurrence was scored with hypergeometric tests, and a repertoire-size bias correction was applied to TCR pairs. In a later analysis, false discovery rates were estimated by permuting HLA or CMV assignments 20 times. A later analysis grouped co-occurring TCRs with DBSCAN, adding TCRdist sequence similarity when clustering within HLA-allele-positive subsets. Repertoires with fewer than 30,000 or more than 120,000 public chains were left out of co-occurrence clustering, as were roughly five repertoires with anomalous nucleotide sharing. Sourced from immuneACCESS, this table was stored by TCRdb with only in-frame sequences that have V and J called. A share of the clones is absent; for the studies checked, an unresolved V gene accounts for under half, and the remainder has no known explanation. The V and J calls and clone size were taken over from that table, and D and trimming were inferred from the DNA. For this sample the table gives tens of thousands of clones, of which roughly 63% were detected only once. Around 6.3% of the sample is taken by the ten largest.

From a lookup of the germline V gene, CDR1 and CDR2 are SGHAT and FQNNGV. There are 17 amino acids in the CDR3, from cysteine to phenylalanine inclusive. The only DNA kept is the CDR3, 51 bases in frame from the first base. The germline V end is reduced by 3 bases and the J end by 0 bases; junction bases left unmatched: 3. Points the paper makes about the study in general: Most TCR sequences were observed very rarely across donors, whereas some public TCRs were present in many individuals. Immune exposure information for the cohort was limited to CMV serostatus. Linkage disequilibrium might explain the correlated functional status among segregating V segments, but an unknown experimental factor could not be excluded. In an earlier analysis of around 600 of the donors, most TCR beta V segments appeared in productive rearrangements about 87% or about 30% of the time, broadly matching IMGT annotations. The presence/absence analyses assumed that sequencing depth was roughly uniform across donors, and that assumption may not be true. A cluster of highly shared sequence variants was judged likely to represent a technical artifact of the sequencing pipeline. According to a later analysis, parvovirus B19, influenza, CMV and Epstein-Barr virus appeared linked to several top co-occurrence clusters. HLA typing was unavailable for some donors at each locus, so association tests used only the typed subset. When HLA alleles, especially DR and DQ, strongly co-occurred, attributing TCR associations to individual alleles was difficult. Some IMGT-functional V segments, including TRBV6-2 and TRBV6-3, could not be distinguished by the 87-base-pair reads and were therefore excluded. Compared with the 666-donor mean, donors in an Asian-associated ancestry cluster had fewer N-insertions in productive TCRs, according to a later genetic analysis. In a later analysis, the rate of TCR association differed among HLA loci, with DRB1 alleles having the most associated TCRs and HLA-C alleles having the fewest. In this cohort, only TCR beta chains were sequenced, and detectable features were limited by the absence of alpha or paired-chain data. In the study, around 150 TCR beta chains were listed as associated with cytomegalovirus. According to a later analysis, most CMV-associated TCR beta chains appeared to be HLA-restricted, and the HLA associations seemed to be driven largely by CMV exposure. According to the authors, the approach could potentially be generalized to other disease states and immunological phenotypes. In vitro tests confirmed that three of the cytomegalovirus-associated TCR beta chains recognize cytomegalovirus antigens. A later analysis found that HLA-associated TCR beta chains were more clonally expanded and had lower generation probabilities than equally common non-associated chains. A later analysis associated about 17,000 TCR beta sequences with specific HLA alleles at a false discovery rate of 0.05. Because counts were too low, roughly 17 rarely observed V segments, including chromosome 9 orphons, were left out of the earlier analysis of a few hundred of the donors. A later genetic analysis associated a missense DCLRE1C variant with V-gene and J-gene trimming of TCR beta chains, and an independent cohort replicated the association. In both the original and validation cohorts, the classifier was reported to diagnose cytomegalovirus status with high specificity and sensitivity. A further reported finding was that TCR beta sequences accurately predicted the HLA-A and HLA-B alleles for most subjects in the first cohort.

The V and J segments used are TRBV11-2 and TRBJ1-4; TRBD1 fits 11 bases in the junction. This TCR was recovered from a woman in her 30s in good health and CMV-seronegative. The sample consisted of PBMCs. The CDR3 in this case is CASSFSGQGATNEKLFF. The sequenced DNA is TGTGCCAGCAGCTTCTCGGGACAGGGGGCAACTAATGAAAAACTGTTTTTT.